The clone carrying this T cell receptor (beta chain) was found a few times. The antigen remains unidentified. This entry is derived from a study of blood T cells in healthy people across ages. Using a J-beta primer mix together with a sample-barcoded 5' primer, a second PCR was run for roughly 7 to 12 cycles. TCRdb re-called the 5' RACE reads through MiXCR, storing one row per CDR3 protein. The sample includes about 720,000 distinct CDR3 sequences, roughly 25% of them seen just once. Study-level findings and limits: There were more naive CD4+ cells and higher diversity in long-lived donors than in aged donors.

PBMCs, at least 6 million per sample, were isolated. Each sample yielded at least 6 micrograms of PBMC total RNA. Germline V gene lookup returns CDR1 SGHRS and CDR2 YFSETQ. The CDR3 has 14 amino acids. Separately, the same data were catalogued under a study of T cells of mothers and their children.

The clonotype originates from a boy aged 5 to 17 in good health. The source material was blood. V is TRBV5-1 and J is TRBJ2-5; D gene unclear. The better agreement between TRBJ2-1 and the DNA end casts doubt on the J call. The CDR3 protein is CASSLQNSLNEQFF. The CDR3 DNA reads TGCGCCAGCAGCCTCCAGAACTCCCTCAATGAGCAGTTCTTC.